The 23 T cell receptor beta chains below all came from one sample that was sequenced in a study of T cells in Graves' hyperthyroidism and ophthalmopathy. The source material, RNA transcripts, was used to amplify TCR beta CDR3 regions. Primed by the HTBI set, a first-round RT-PCR was run on the TCR CDR3. Using its own MiXCR run on the multiplex PCR reads, TCRdb lists one record per CDR3 protein. The sample lists roughly 330,000 distinct CDR3 sequences, 16% occurring once. The specimen was blood. The receptors stem from a man younger than 40 with Graves' hyperthyroidism.

This clonotype has at least ten counts. The V call is TRBV30, the J call TRBJ2-7; 13 bases agree with TRBD2. This CDR3 spans 15 amino acids. V was pared by 0 bases and J by 7 bases, with 6 bases of the junction left unmatched. CDR1 is GTSNPN, CDR2 SVGIG, per germline (reference sequence). The CDR3 protein is CAWSVGLAGVEEQYF. The CDR3, as DNA: TGTGCCTGGAGTGTCGGACTAGCGGGAGTGGAAGAGCAGTACTTC.

In this sample, this clonotype turned up many times. The chain has TRBV12-3 or TRBV12-4 and TRBJ2-3; maybe TRBD1 (6 bases). Trimming left V 1 base short and J 0 bases short, with 8 bases between. The CDR3 consists of 15 residues. The CDR3 protein is CASSLGQDSTDTQYF. In DNA form, the CDR3 reads TGTGCCAGCAGTTTAGGACAGGATAGCACAGATACGCAGTATTTT.

This clonotype was picked up a small number of times. This chain links TRBV27 with TRBJ1-6; D is unclear. V lost 2 bases and J 0 bases, leaving 11 bases between the germline ends. The CDR3 is 17 residues long. The germline V gene encodes CDR1 MNHEY and CDR2 SMNVEV (reference sequence). CDR3 protein: CASSLSGPSSYNSPLHF. CDR3 bases: TGTGCCAGCAGTTTAAGTGGGCCAAGCTCCTATAATTCACCCCTCCACTTT.

This clonotype was observed at least ten times. The chain couples TRBV6-1 to TRBJ2-5, with TRBD2 matching 14 bases. V lost 6 bases, J lost 6 bases, and 15 bases stayed unmatched. The CDR3 is 18 residues long. The germline CDR1 and CDR2 sequences are MNHNS and SASEGT. CDR3 nucleotide sequence: TGTGCCAGCAGAAGTTTGGGGACTAGCGGGAGAGTTTGGAAGACCCAGTACTTC. This translates into CASRSLGTSGRVWKTQYF.

The chain employs TRBV4-2 and TRBJ2-3; 7 bases line up with TRBD2. The CDR3 runs 17 residues. Losses at the gene ends were 4 bases for V and 5 bases for J; bases not matched to a gene: 15. Looked up from germline, CDR1 is LGHNA and CDR2 is YNFKEQ. The CDR3 sequence is CASSPKLYRSGIDTQYF. The CDR3 DNA follows: TGTGCCAGCAGCCCGAAGCTCTACCGCAGCGGGATAGATACGCAGTATTTT.

A word on this clonotype: A much more abundant neighbour one base away suggests this may be a read error. The chain joins TRBV20-1 to TRBJ1-1, with D perhaps TRBD1 (5 bases). There are 14 residues in the CDR3. Germline CDR1 reads DFQATT; CDR2 reads SNEGSKA (reference sequence). The CDR3: CSAREGTGLREDFF. The CDR3 nucleotides are TGCAGTGCTAGAGAAGGTACGGGGCTCCGGGAAGATTTCTTT.

This clonotype was recorded at least ten times. The CDR3 protein is CASSEADSLLDGYTF. The CDR3 DNA reads as TGTGCCAGCAGTGAAGCGGATTCACTATTGGATGGCTACACCTTC. The chain employs TRBV2 and TRBJ1-2; D gene ambiguous. V was shortened by 0 bases and J by 6 bases, with 14 bases between the two germline ends. The CDR3 has 15 residues. CDR1 is SNHLY and CDR2 is FYNNEI in the germline V gene.

The chain is built from TRBV19 and TRBJ1-2; the D gene is possibly TRBD1 (6 bases). Germline CDR1 is LNHDA and CDR2 is SQIVND (reference sequence). Trimming stripped 2 bases from V and 5 bases from J, with 9 bases between. The CDR3 length is 13 residues. The CDR3 nucleotides are TGTGCCAGTAGTATAACAGGGCAATATGGCTACACCTTC. Encoded protein: CASSITGQYGYTF.

This clonotype was picked up many times. The chain combines TRBV3-1 with TRBJ2-5, with 8 bases identical to TRBD2. V gave up 1 base and J gave up 6 bases; unmatched junction bases: 10. The CDR3 is made up of 16 amino acids. Looked up from germline, CDR1 is LGHDT and CDR2 is YNNKEL (reference sequence). The CDR3 region is CASSQGSAGGWQTQYF. The DNA of the CDR3 is TGTGCCAGCAGCCAAGGGTCGGCGGGAGGTTGGCAGACCCAGTACTTC.

This clonotype was picked up many times. V is TRBV12-3 or TRBV12-4 and J is TRBJ1-1, with D perhaps TRBD1 (5 bases). Trimming shortened V by 6 bases and J by 4 bases, and 15 bases separated the two germline ends. The CDR3 consists of 14 residues. The CDR3 spells CASRKMGGSTEAFF. CDR3 bases: TGTGCCAGCAGAAAAATGGGGGGGTCCACTGAAGCTTTCTTT.

In regard to this clonotype: This could be a read error, since a much larger clone is one nucleotide away. The chain recombines TRBV5-1 with TRBJ1-1; D is uncertain. This CDR3 has 13 amino acids. The V gene's germline CDR1 is SGHRS and CDR2 YFSETQ. Trimming shortened V by 4 bases and J by 3 bases, and 10 bases separated the two germline ends. The CDR3 nucleotides read TGCGCCAGCAGCCCCTGGACGGACACTGAAGCTTTCTTT. It yields the protein CASSPWTDTEAFF.

This clonotype was seen many times. The genes are TRBV30 and TRBJ1-5, with D perhaps TRBD1 (6 bases). V was clipped by 4 bases and J by 7 bases, with 14 bases between them. The CDR3 extends over 13 amino acids. The germline V gene encodes CDR1 GTSNPN and CDR2 SVGIG (reference sequence). The CDR3 nucleotides are TGTGCCTGGAAAGGAACAGGGTTCCAGCCCCAGCATTTT. This codes for CAWKGTGFQPQHF.

This clonotype was counted ten times or more. The chain recombines TRBV5-6 with TRBJ2-5, with D possibly being TRBD2 (5 bases). CDR1 and CDR2 (germline): SGHDT, YYEEEE. V shed 4 bases and J shed 5 bases, with 12 bases lying between them. This CDR3 has 13 amino acids. In DNA form, the CDR3 reads TGTGCCAGCAGCGGGCTTGGCGGGGAGACCCAGTACTTC. Amino acid sequence: CASSGLGGETQYF.

This sequence joins TRBV12-3 or TRBV12-4 and TRBJ1-1; the D is unclear. The CDR3 loop spans 13 amino acids. Trimming took 2 bases from V and 4 from J, leaving 8 bases between them. The CDR3 region has the DNA TGTGCCAGCAGTTTACTGGTTACCACTGAAGCTTTCTTT. Its translation: CASSLLVTTEAFF.

The table lists this clonotype with many counts. The gene calls are TRBV12-3 or TRBV12-4 and TRBJ2-7; D ambiguous. V was trimmed by 2 bases and J by 4 bases, leaving 12 bases between them. This CDR3 region has 14 residues. The CDR3 is CASSLSRRWYEQYF. DNA for the CDR3: TGTGCCAGCAGTTTATCCAGGCGTTGGTACGAGCAGTACTTC.

Many counts were recorded for this clonotype. This chain connects TRBV20-1 to TRBJ2-4; 9 bases line up with TRBD1. This CDR3 has 17 residues. Germline V gene sequence: CDR1 DFQATT, CDR2 SNEGSKA (reference sequence). V shed 6 bases and J 7 bases; nucleotides not matched to a gene: 19. CDR3: CSAQQGAAGMGGNIQYF. CDR3 in DNA: TGCAGTGCACAACAGGGGGCAGCGGGTATGGGTGGCAACATTCAGTACTTC.

This clonotype was observed a few times. The junction shows a germline mismatch at one end, possibly a read error. The V and J genes are TRBV11-3 and TRBJ2-1; the match to TRBD2 covers 8 bases. This CDR3 comprises 14 residues. Germline assignment: CDR1 SGHNT and CDR2 YENEEA. In DNA form, the CDR3 reads TGCGCCAGCAGTGAGTCCCCCGGGGGGGGCGCGCAGTTCTTC. Its translation: CASSESPGGGAQFF.

This clonotype was counted many times. The chain combines TRBV5-6 with TRBJ1-1, with TRBD1 as a possible D gene (5 bases). The germline V gene has CDR1 SGHDT and CDR2 YYEEEE. The CDR3 is 12 amino acids. V was clipped by 7 bases and J by 5 bases, with 12 bases between them. CDR3 sequence: CASGAGGTEAFF. The DNA for the CDR3 is TGTGCCAGCGGGGCTGGGGGGACTGAAGCTTTCTTT.

In its sample, this clonotype was seen a few times. V gene TRBV3-1 combines with J gene TRBJ2-1; 7 bases match TRBD2. This CDR3 is 15 amino acids long. The ends lost 4 bases at V and 5 bases at J; junction bases unmatched: 8. Looked up from germline, CDR1 is LGHDT and CDR2 is YNNKEL (reference sequence). The CDR3 bases are TGTGCCAGCAGCCCATTATTCGGGGGGAACAATGAGCAGTTCTTC. Amino acid sequence: CASSPLFGGNNEQFF.

This chain connects TRBV4-2 to TRBJ2-2; no firm D call. V was pared by 1 base and J by 4 bases, with 7 bases between. CDR3 length equals 14 residues. Looked up from germline, CDR1 is LGHNA and CDR2 is YNFKEQ. CDR3 nucleotides: TGTGCCAGCAGCCAAGTCTCTCCCACCGGGGAGCTGTTTTTT. Protein: CASSQVSPTGELFF.

V usage is TRBV10-3 and J usage is TRBJ2-7; no clear D gene. There are 14 residues in the CDR3. V was pared by 11 bases and J by 1 base, with 18 bases between. The V gene's germline CDR1 is ENHRY and CDR2 SYGVKD. The CDR3, as DNA: TGTGCCGCTCAAACCGGGCCGACTTCCTACGAGCAGTACTTC. Translated: CAAQTGPTSYEQYF.

This clonotype was detected many times. This rearrangement joins TRBV27 to TRBJ1-5, with D maybe TRBD1 (6 bases). Between the trimmed V and J ends, which lost 5 bases and 6 bases, there was a span of 20 bases. Per germline, CDR1 MNHEY and CDR2 SMNVEV (reference sequence). This CDR3 has 16 amino acids. The CDR3 reads CASSPLGLGAGQPQHF. DNA of the CDR3: TGTGCCAGCAGTCCCCTAGGCTTGGGGGCTGGTCAGCCCCAGCATTTT.

This clonotype was seen more than once but under ten times. The chain is built from TRBV28 and TRBJ1-5; D is ambiguous. Germline loops: CDR1 MDHEN, CDR2 SYDVKM. CDR3 size: 14 residues. V was shortened by 3 bases and J by 1 base, with 7 bases between the two germline ends. The DNA for the CDR3 is TGTGCCAGCAGTTTCTACATGAGCAATCAGCCCCAGCATTTT. It codes for CASSFYMSNQPQHF.